The 29 T cell receptor beta chains given below trace back to one sample, sequenced in a study of blood T cell repertoires in COVID-19. Sequencing used immunoSEQ multiplex PCR; TCRdb keeps in-frame clones, though not all of them. The sample consists of about 49,000 clones, around four fifths of them appearing once. The sample consisted of peripheral blood. Receptors were obtained from a woman in her sixties or seventies with acute or convalescent COVID-19.

This chain joins TRBV9 and TRBJ2-5; 8 nucleotides line up with TRBD1. Trimming cost V 4 bases and J 5 bases; bases outside gene matches: 7. Germline CDR1 SGDLS, CDR2 YYNGEE. The CDR3 totals 14 residues. The CDR3 sequence is CASSPRDRRETQYF. DNA for the CDR3: TGTGCCAGCAGCCCCCGGGACAGGAGGGAGACCCAGTACTTC.

The chain links TRBV30 to TRBJ1-3; tentative D call: TRBD1 (6 bases). Germline CDR1 is GTSNPN and CDR2 is SVGIG (reference sequence). V lost 2 bases, J lost 0 bases, and 17 bases lay in between. The CDR3 loop spans 17 amino acids. In DNA, the CDR3 is TGTGCCTGGAGTCGGGGACACCAACTTTTCTCTGGAAACACCATATATTTT. Protein product: CAWSRGHQLFSGNTIYF. Complete variable domain (other parts from reference TRBV30 and TRBJ1-3): SQTIHQWPATLVQPVGSPLSLECTVEGTSNPNLYWYRQAAGRGLQLLFYSVGIGQISSEVPQNLSASRPQDRQFILSSKKLLLSDSGFYLCAWSRGHQLFSGNTIYFGEGSWLTVV.

Only one count was recorded for this clone. The chain has TRBV3-1 (or the pseudogene TRBV3-2) and TRBJ2-1; D unresolved. The CDR3 length is 12 residues. Germline loops: CDR1 LGHDT, CDR2 YNNKEL (reference sequence). V lost 1 base, J lost 8 bases, and 6 bases lay in between. This CDR3 is CASSQVFDEQFF. CDR3 nucleotide sequence: TGTGCCAGCAGCCAAGTCTTTGATGAGCAGTTCTTC.

The V and J genes are TRBV7-8 and TRBJ2-2, with D uncertain. The CDR3 is 16 residues long. V lost 7 bases to trimming and J lost 0 bases, with 15 bases between them. Germline V gene sequence: CDR1 SGHVS, CDR2 FQNEAQ. This chain's CDR3 is CASTPPGQANTGELFF. CDR3 nucleotide sequence: TGTGCCAGCACCCCACCTGGCCAGGCGAACACCGGGGAGCTGTTTTTT.

The J gene is TRBJ1-2, the V gene TRBV7-9; D might be TRBD1 (6 bases). V shed 3 bases and J shed 10 bases, with 15 bases lying between them. This CDR3 is 13 amino acids long. Germline lookup yields CDR1 SEHNR and CDR2 FQNEAQ (reference sequence). CDR3 in amino acids: CASSFTGNGDYTF. In nucleotides, the CDR3 is TGTGCCAGCAGCTTCACAGGGAACGGAGACTACACCTTC.

The chain joins TRBV28 to TRBJ1-1; D unclear. The CDR3 totals 14 residues. V was trimmed by 2 bases and J by 2 bases, leaving 9 bases between them. Looked up from germline, CDR1 is MDHEN and CDR2 is SYDVKM. CDR3 region: CASSLQQINTEAFF. Here the CDR3 DNA reads TGTGCCAGCAGTTTACAACAGATCAACACTGAAGCTTTCTTT.

The V and J genes are TRBV10-1 and TRBJ2-7, with 7 bases fitting TRBD2. Germline CDR1 and CDR2: WNHNN and SYGVQD (reference sequence). Trimming cost V 8 bases and J 3 bases; bases outside gene matches: 16. CDR3 size: 16 residues. The CDR3 DNA sequence: TGCGCCAGCGAAATCCTAGCGGAGTGGAAGAACTACGAGCAGTACTTC. Translation gives CASEILAEWKNYEQYF.

The V call is TRBV12-3 or TRBV12-4, the J call TRBJ1-4; D is unresolved. V shed 6 bases and J shed 8 bases, with 10 bases lying between them. The CDR3 length is 12 residues. CDR3 nucleotide sequence: TGTGCCAGCAGCCCACCAGGCGAAAAACTGTTTTTT. This encodes CASSPPGEKLFF.

The chain links TRBV6-5 to TRBJ2-5; 8 nucleotides line up with TRBD1. Germline V lookup: CDR1 MNHEY, CDR2 SVGAGI. CDR3 length: 15 residues. Unmatched junction bases numbered 5, after V lost 4 bases and J lost 1 base. The CDR3 DNA reads TGTGCCAGCAGTTTAACAGGGGGTCCCCAAGAGACCCAGTACTTC. Amino acid sequence: CASSLTGGPQETQYF.

This clone has a handful of counts. The genes are TRBV6-5 and TRBJ1-1, with TRBD1 identical over 9 bases. The CDR3 has 15 amino acids. Trimming took 7 bases from V and 5 from J; bases not matched to a gene: 11. The germline CDR1 and CDR2 sequences are MNHEY and SVGAGI. CDR3 in amino acids: CASKRGTGISTEAFF. The DNA for the CDR3 is TGTGCCAGCAAACGAGGGACAGGGATAAGTACTGAAGCTTTCTTT.

The chain has TRBV4-1 and TRBJ2-2; 7 bases are shared with TRBD1. Germline V gives CDR1 MGHRA, CDR2 YSYEKL. Trimming cost V 1 base and J 2 bases; bases outside gene matches: 7. The CDR3 contains 17 residues. CDR3 in DNA: TGCGCCAGCAGCCAAGTGCTCAGGGGGAGAAACACCGGGGAGCTGTTTTTT. It codes for CASSQVLRGRNTGELFF.

V is TRBV5-1 and J is TRBJ1-1; D is possibly TRBD1 (5 bases). Trimming removed 5 bases at V and 5 bases at J, with 25 bases between. Germline V CDR1 and CDR2: SGHRS, YFSETQ. This CDR3 comprises 17 residues. The DNA of the CDR3 is TGCGCCAGCAGGCTCACCGCCAGGGCACGCGCAGGGACTGAAGCTTTCTTT. Translation gives CASRLTARARAGTEAFF. The complete variable domain, with remaining parts taken from reference TRBV5-1 and TRBJ1-1, reads KAGVTQTPRYLIKTRGQQVTLSCSPISGHRSVSWYQQTPGQGLQFLFEYFSETQRNKGNFPGRFSGRQFSNSRSEMNVSTLELGDSALYLCASRLTARARAGTEAFFGQGTRLTVV.

This clone was counted only a few times. V gene TRBV2 combines with J gene TRBJ1-4; 7 bases map to TRBD1. Unmatched junction bases numbered 7, after V lost 6 bases and J lost 3 bases. The CDR3 has 15 residues. CDR1 SNHLY and CDR2 FYNNEI come from the germline V gene. CDR3 DNA sequence: TGTGCCAGCAGCGGGTTACAGGGGTCTAATGAAAAACTGTTTTTT. Protein product: CASSGLQGSNEKLFF.

The V and J genes are TRBV12-5 and TRBJ2-3; TRBD2 is a possible D gene (6 bases). From germline, CDR1 is LGHNT and CDR2 FRNRAP. The CDR3 extends over 15 amino acids. Trimming removed 5 bases from V and 2 bases from J, with 14 bases in between. CDR3: CASGTPWGVTDTQYF. The CDR3 coding sequence is TGTGCTAGTGGTACTCCCTGGGGGGTCACAGATACGCAGTATTTT.

The chain is built from TRBV6-5 and TRBJ2-7; no reliable D call. Deletions cut 2 bases from V and 0 bases from J, with 11 bases between. This CDR3 region has 15 residues. Germline-derived CDR1 and CDR2 are MNHEY and SVGAGI. CDR3 region: CASSYAPASSYEQYF. The CDR3 DNA reads TGTGCCAGCAGTTACGCTCCTGCCAGCTCCTACGAGCAGTACTTC.

This rearrangement joins TRBV19 to TRBJ2-1; 8 bases align to TRBD2. This CDR3 has 16 residues. V shed 4 bases, J shed 3 bases, and the junction held 8 bases outside the gene matches. Per the germline V gene, CDR1 is LNHDA and CDR2 is SQIVND (reference sequence). The CDR3 sequence is CASSTQSGRDYNEQFF. The CDR3 coding sequence is TGTGCCAGTAGTACCCAAAGCGGGAGAGACTACAATGAGCAGTTCTTC.

The V call is TRBV3-1 (or the pseudogene TRBV3-2), the J call TRBJ2-6, with D possibly TRBD1 on 6 matching bases. The CDR3 contains 16 residues. V lost 3 bases and J lost 4, with 13 bases in between. Germline CDR1 and CDR2: LGHDT and YNNKEL (reference sequence). CDR3 in DNA: TGTGCCAGCAGCCAGTGGGGGCGGCGCGGGGCCAACGTCCTGACTTTC. Translated, it gives CASSQWGRRGANVLTF.

This clone was seen just once. This CDR3 is CASRIQAYEAFF. The CDR3 DNA is TGTGCCAGCAGAATCCAAGCGTATGAAGCTTTCTTT. This chain joins TRBV6-5 and TRBJ1-1, with unresolved D. CDR1 is MNHEY, CDR2 SVGAGI, per germline. Trimming cost V 6 bases and J 7 bases, with 12 bases left between them. The CDR3 consists of 12 residues.

This sequence joins TRBV7-9 and TRBJ2-1, with D uncertain. Germline V CDR1 and CDR2: SEHNR, FQNEAQ (reference sequence). V was cut by 5 bases and J by 8 bases, with 7 bases left in between. CDR3 length: 11 residues. Written as DNA, the CDR3 is TGTGCCAGCAGCCTAAGCTATGAGCAGTTCTTC. Its protein product is CASSLSYEQFF.

This clone is categorized as medium-sized (0.01 to 0.1%). This chain connects TRBV2 to TRBJ1-2; D might be TRBD1 (5 bases). Germline lookup yields CDR1 SNHLY and CDR2 FYNNEI. The length of the CDR3 is 14 residues. V was pared by 4 bases and J by 1 base, with 10 bases between. This chain's CDR3 is CASSVLQDNYGYTF. CDR3 DNA: TGTGCCAGCAGTGTCTTACAGGATAACTATGGCTACACCTTC.

The chain couples TRBV3-1 (or the pseudogene TRBV3-2) to TRBJ1-3; D ambiguous. The CDR3 is made up of 16 amino acids. V was trimmed by 3 bases and J by 1 base, leaving 13 bases between them. CDR1 and CDR2 (germline): LGHDT, YNNKEL (reference sequence). The CDR3 region is CASSQLHPVSGNTIYF. CDR3 DNA: TGTGCCAGCAGCCAGCTTCACCCGGTATCTGGAAACACCATATATTTT.

This clone was observed a handful of times. This sequence joins TRBV3-1 (or the pseudogene TRBV3-2) and TRBJ1-5, with D possibly matching TRBD1 (5 bases). This CDR3 spans 15 amino acids. V was trimmed by 1 base and J by 6 bases, leaving 13 bases between them. Germline V gene sequence: CDR1 LGHDT, CDR2 YNNKEL (reference sequence). CDR3 DNA sequence: TGTGCCAGCAGCCAAGGGGGAGGGGCAAGTCAGCCCCAGCATTTT. It encodes CASSQGGGASQPQHF.

The rearrangement joins TRBV5-6 to TRBJ2-1; 10 bases match TRBD1. Germline values: CDR1 SGHDT, CDR2 YYEEEE. The V segment lost 5 bases and the J segment 4 bases; nucleotides outside the gene matches: 6. CDR3 length: 15 residues. In DNA form, the CDR3 reads TGTGCCAGCAGTTTAGACAGGGGGCTGTACAATGAGCAGTTCTTC. As protein: CASSLDRGLYNEQFF.

This chain connects TRBV10-3 to TRBJ1-6; the D gene is possibly TRBD1 (6 bases). Germline CDR1 and CDR2: ENHRY and SYGVKD. Trimming left V 10 bases short and J 6 bases short, with 13 bases between. The length of the CDR3 is 13 residues. As DNA, the CDR3 is TGTGCCACGGGGGGACAAACTAATTCACCCCTCCACTTT. Translated: CATGGQTNSPLHF.

This rearrangement joins TRBV6-6 to TRBJ1-5; TRBD1 matches at 7 bases. This CDR3 has 16 amino acids. Germline trimming cut 6 bases from V and 0 bases from J; bases unmatched to any gene: 8. From germline, CDR1 is MNHNY and CDR2 SVGAGI (reference sequence). CDR3 amino acids: CASRQGDGSSNQPQHF. CDR3 nucleotides: TGTGCCAGCAGGCAGGGGGACGGGAGTAGCAATCAGCCCCAGCATTTT.

This clone was picked up a small number of times. The chain employs TRBV2 and TRBJ2-7; possibly TRBD1 for D (6 bases). Germline lookup yields CDR1 SNHLY and CDR2 FYNNEI. With 11 bases removed from V and 6 bases from J, the gap between germline ends came to 20 bases. CDR3 length equals 13 residues. The CDR3 sequence is CAGRDNSLREQYF. DNA of the CDR3: TGTGCCGGCCGGGACAATTCTTTACGCGAGCAGTACTTC.

The rearrangement uses TRBV5-1 and TRBJ2-3; the match to TRBD2 covers 9 bases. Germline values: CDR1 SGHRS, CDR2 YFSETQ. CDR3 length: 15 residues. V gave up 4 bases and J gave up 2 bases; unmatched junction bases: 5. CDR3 coding DNA: TGCGCCAGCAGCCTACCTAGCGGGACCACAGATACGCAGTATTTT. Translating gives CASSLPSGTTDTQYF.

The chain combines TRBV5-4 with TRBJ2-1; weak D call: TRBD1 (7 bases). Germline CDR1 SGHNT, CDR2 YYREEE (reference sequence). The germline V and J ends were trimmed by 4 bases and 0 bases, with 14 bases remaining between them. This CDR3 contains 16 residues. CDR3 residues: CASSPRGDSSYNEQFF. The CDR3 coding sequence is TGTGCCAGCAGCCCTAGGGGGGACAGCTCCTACAATGAGCAGTTCTTC. Using reference TRBV5-4 and TRBJ2-1 for the parts outside the CDR3, the full variable domain is ETGVTQSPTHLIKTRGQQVTLRCSSQSGHNTVSWYQQALGQGPQFIFQYYREEENGRGNFPPRFSGLQFPNYSSELNVNALELDDSALYLCASSPRGDSSYNEQFFGPGTRLTVL.

The sample holds one count of this clone. The chain couples TRBV11-1 to TRBJ1-1; the match to TRBD1 covers 7 bases. The CDR3 loop spans 14 amino acids. Germline lookup yields CDR1 SGHAT and CDR2 FQDESV (reference sequence). The V and J ends lost 5 bases and 0 bases, in that order; junction bases with no gene match: 3. The CDR3 loop reads CASSPGTVNTEAFF. DNA for the CDR3: TGTGCCAGCAGCCCCGGGACAGTGAACACTGAAGCTTTCTTT.